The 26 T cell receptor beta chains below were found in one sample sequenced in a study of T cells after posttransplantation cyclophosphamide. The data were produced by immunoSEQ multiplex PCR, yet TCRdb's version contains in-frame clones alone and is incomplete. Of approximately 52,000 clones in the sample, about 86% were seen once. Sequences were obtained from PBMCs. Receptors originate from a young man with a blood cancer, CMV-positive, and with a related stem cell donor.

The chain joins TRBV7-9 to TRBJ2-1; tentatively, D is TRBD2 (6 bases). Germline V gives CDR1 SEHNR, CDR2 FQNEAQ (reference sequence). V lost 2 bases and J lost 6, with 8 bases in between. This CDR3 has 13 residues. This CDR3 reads CASSLTSTNEQFF. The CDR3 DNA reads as TGTGCCAGCAGCTTAACTAGCACCAATGAGCAGTTCTTC. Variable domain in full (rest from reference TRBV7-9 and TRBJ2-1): DTGVSQNPRHKITKRGQNVTFRCDPISEHNRLYWYRQTLGQGPEFLTYFQNEAQLEKSRLLSDRFSAERPKGSFSTLEIQRTEQGDSAMYLCASSLTSTNEQFFGPGTRLTVL.

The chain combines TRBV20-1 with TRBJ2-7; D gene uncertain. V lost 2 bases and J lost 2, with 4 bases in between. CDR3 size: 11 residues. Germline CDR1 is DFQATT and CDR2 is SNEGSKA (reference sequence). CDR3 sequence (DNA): TGCAGTGCTAGACAGGCCTACGAGCAGTACTTC. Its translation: CSARQAYEQYF.

The CDR3: CASSFDRVTEAFF. The CDR3 nucleotides read TGTGCCAGCAGCTTCGACAGGGTGACTGAAGCTTTCTTT. The V call is TRBV5-5, the J call TRBJ1-1; 7 bases are a match to TRBD1. Germline V lookup: CDR1 SGHKS, CDR2 YYEKEE (reference sequence). V lost 2 bases to trimming and J lost 5 bases; unmatched junction nucleotides: 3. The CDR3 length is 13 residues.

The CDR3 bases are TGTGCCAGCAGCTTCGAGCGCGGCCAGGGCCACGAGCAGTACTTC. It is translated as CASSFERGQGHEQYF. This sequence joins TRBV11-2 and TRBJ2-7; D may be TRBD1 (5 bases). Germline CDR1 SGHAT, CDR2 FQNNGV. Trimming took off 3 bases at V and 5 bases at J, with 17 bases between the two ends. The CDR3 is 15 residues long. Full variable domain (rest looked up from reference TRBV11-2 and TRBJ2-7): EAGVAQSPRYKIIEKRQSVAFWCNPISGHATLYWYQQILGQGPKLLIQFQNNGVVDDSQLPKDRFSAERLKGVDSTLKIQPAKLEDSAVYLCASSFERGQGHEQYFGPGTRLTVT.

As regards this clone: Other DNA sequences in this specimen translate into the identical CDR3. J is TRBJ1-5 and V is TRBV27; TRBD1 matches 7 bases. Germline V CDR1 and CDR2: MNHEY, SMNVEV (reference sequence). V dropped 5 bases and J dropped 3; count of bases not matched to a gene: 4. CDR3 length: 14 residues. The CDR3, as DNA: TGTGCCAGCAGTCTACAGGGGTTCAATCAGCCCCAGCATTTT. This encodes CASSLQGFNQPQHF.

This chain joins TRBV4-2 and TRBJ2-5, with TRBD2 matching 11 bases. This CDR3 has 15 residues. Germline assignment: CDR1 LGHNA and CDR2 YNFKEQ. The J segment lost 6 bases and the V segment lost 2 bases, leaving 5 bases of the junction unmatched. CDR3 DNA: TGTGCCAGCAGCCAAACCGGGACTAGCGGTAAGACCCAGTACTTC. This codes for CASSQTGTSGKTQYF.

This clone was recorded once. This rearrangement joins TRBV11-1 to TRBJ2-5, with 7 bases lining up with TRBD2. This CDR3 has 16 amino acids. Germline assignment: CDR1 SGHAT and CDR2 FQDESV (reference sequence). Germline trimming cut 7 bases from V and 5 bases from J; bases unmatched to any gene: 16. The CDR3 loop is CASTRAHPGGGETQYF. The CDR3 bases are TGTGCCAGCACTAGAGCTCACCCGGGAGGTGGGGAGACCCAGTACTTC.

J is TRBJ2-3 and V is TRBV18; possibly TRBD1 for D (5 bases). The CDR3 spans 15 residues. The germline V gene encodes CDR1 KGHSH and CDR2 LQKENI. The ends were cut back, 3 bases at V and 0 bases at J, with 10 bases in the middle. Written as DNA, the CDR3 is TGTGCCAGCTCACCGGGGCTTCCCAGCACAGATACGCAGTATTTT. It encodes CASSPGLPSTDTQYF.

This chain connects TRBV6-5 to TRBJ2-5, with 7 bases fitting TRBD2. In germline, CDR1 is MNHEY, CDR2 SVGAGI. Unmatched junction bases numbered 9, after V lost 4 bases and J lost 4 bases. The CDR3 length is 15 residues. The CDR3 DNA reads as TGTGCCAGCAGTTTCGGACTAGGTTGGACAGAGACCCAGTACTTC. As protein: CASSFGLGWTETQYF.

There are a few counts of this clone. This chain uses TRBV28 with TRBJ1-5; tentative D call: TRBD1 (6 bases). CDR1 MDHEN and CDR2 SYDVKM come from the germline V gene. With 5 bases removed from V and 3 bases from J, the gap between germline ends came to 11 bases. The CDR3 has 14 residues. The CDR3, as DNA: TGTGCCAGCAGTATTGGACAGTTCAATCAGCCCCAGCATTTT. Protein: CASSIGQFNQPQHF. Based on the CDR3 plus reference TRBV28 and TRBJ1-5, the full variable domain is DVKVTQSSRYLVKRTGEKVFLECVQDMDHENMFWYRQDPGLGLRLIYFSYDVKMKEKGDIPEGYSVSREKKERFSLILESASTNQTSMYLCASSIGQFNQPQHFGDGTRLSIL.

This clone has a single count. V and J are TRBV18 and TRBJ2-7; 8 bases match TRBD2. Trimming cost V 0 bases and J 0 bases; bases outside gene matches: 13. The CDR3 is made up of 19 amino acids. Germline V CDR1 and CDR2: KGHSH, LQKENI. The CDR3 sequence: CASSPPLPGGNPHSYEQYF. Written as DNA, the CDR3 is TGTGCCAGCTCACCACCGCTCCCGGGAGGGAATCCCCACTCCTACGAGCAGTACTTC.

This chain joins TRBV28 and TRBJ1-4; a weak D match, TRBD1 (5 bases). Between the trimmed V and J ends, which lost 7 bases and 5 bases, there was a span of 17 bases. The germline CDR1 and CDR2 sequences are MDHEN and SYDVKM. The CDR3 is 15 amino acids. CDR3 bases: TGTGCCAGCACCCAACCCAGGGAGGGGAATGAAAAACTGTTTTTT. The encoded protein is CASTQPREGNEKLFF. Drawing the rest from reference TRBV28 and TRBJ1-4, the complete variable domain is DVKVTQSSRYLVKRTGEKVFLECVQDMDHENMFWYRQDPGLGLRLIYFSYDVKMKEKGDIPEGYSVSREKKERFSLILESASTNQTSMYLCASTQPREGNEKLFFGSGTQLSVL.

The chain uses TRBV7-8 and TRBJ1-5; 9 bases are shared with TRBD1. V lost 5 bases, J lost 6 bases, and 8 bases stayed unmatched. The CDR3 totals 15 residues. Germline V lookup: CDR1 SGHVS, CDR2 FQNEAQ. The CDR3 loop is CASSGGTGFVQPQHF. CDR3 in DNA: TGTGCCAGCAGCGGCGGGACAGGGTTCGTTCAGCCCCAGCATTTT.

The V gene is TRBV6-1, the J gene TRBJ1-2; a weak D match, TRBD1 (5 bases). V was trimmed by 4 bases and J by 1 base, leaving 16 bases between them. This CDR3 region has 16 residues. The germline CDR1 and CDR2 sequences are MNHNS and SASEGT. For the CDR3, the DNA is TGTGCCAGCAGTGCCCCAGCGGAGGGACGTAACTATGGCTACACCTTC. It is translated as CASSAPAEGRNYGYTF.

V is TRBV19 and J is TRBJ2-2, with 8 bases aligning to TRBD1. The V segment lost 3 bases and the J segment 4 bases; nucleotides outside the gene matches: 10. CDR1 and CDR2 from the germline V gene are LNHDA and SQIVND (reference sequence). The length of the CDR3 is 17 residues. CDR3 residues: CASSMLPGQAITGELFF. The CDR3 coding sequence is TGTGCCAGTAGTATGCTCCCGGGACAGGCAATCACCGGGGAGCTGTTTTTT. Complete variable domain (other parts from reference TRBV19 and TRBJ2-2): DGGITQSPKYLFRKEGQNVTLSCEQNLNHDAMYWYRQDPGQGLRLIYYSQIVNDFQKGDIAEGYSVSREKKESFPLTVTSAQKNPTAFYLCASSMLPGQAITGELFFGEGSRLTVL.

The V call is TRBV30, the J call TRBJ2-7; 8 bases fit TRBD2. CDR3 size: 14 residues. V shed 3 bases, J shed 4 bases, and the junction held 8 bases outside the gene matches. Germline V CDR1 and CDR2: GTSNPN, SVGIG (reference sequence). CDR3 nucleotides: TGTGCCTGGAGCACAGGAGCGGGAGTGTACGAGCAGTACTTC. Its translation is CAWSTGAGVYEQYF.

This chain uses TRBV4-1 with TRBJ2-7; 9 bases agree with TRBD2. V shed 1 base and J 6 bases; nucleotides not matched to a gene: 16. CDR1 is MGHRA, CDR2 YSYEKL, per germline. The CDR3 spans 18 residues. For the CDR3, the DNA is TGCGCCAGCAGCCAAGTATACGGGATTAGCGGGAGTCCCGGCGAGCAGTACTTC. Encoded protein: CASSQVYGISGSPGEQYF.

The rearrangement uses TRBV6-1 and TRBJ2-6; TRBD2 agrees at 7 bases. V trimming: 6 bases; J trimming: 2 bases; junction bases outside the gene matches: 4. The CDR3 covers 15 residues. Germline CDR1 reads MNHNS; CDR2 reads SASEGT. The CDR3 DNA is TGTGCCAGCAGAGCGGGACTCGCTGGGGCCAACGTCCTGACTTTC. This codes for CASRAGLAGANVLTF.

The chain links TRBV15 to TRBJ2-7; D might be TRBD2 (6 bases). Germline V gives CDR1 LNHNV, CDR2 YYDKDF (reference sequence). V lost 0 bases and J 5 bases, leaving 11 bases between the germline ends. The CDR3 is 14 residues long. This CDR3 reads CATSRDTGRHEQYF. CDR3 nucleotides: TGTGCCACCAGCAGAGATACTGGGAGGCACGAGCAGTACTTC.

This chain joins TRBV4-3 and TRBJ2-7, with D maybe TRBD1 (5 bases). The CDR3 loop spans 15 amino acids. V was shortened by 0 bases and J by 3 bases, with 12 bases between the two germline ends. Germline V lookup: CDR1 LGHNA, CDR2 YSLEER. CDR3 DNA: TGCGCCAGCAGCCAAGACCCAGGACATCACTACGAGCAGTACTTC. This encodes CASSQDPGHHYEQYF.

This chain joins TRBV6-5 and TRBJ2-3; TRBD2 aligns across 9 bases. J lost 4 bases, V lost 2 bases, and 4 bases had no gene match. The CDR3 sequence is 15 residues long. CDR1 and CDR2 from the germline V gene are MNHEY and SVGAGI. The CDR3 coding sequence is TGTGCCAGCAGTTACGGGACTAGCCGGGCAGATACGCAGTATTTT. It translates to CASSYGTSRADTQYF.

The CDR3 is CASSTLFRAPNQPQHF. The CDR3 coding sequence is TGTGCCAGTAGTACATTATTCAGGGCCCCAAATCAGCCCCAGCATTTT. The chain recombines TRBV19 with TRBJ1-5; perhaps TRBD1 as D (5 bases). The V end lost 4 bases, the J end lost 4 bases, and 17 bases lay between the germline ends. CDR3 length: 16 amino acids. Germline lookup yields CDR1 LNHDA and CDR2 SQIVND (reference sequence).

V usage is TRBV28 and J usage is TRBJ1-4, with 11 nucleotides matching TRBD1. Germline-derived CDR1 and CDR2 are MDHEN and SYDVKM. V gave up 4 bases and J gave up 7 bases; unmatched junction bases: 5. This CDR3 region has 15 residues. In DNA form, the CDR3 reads TGTGCCAGCAGTTCACCGGGACAGGGGGGTGAAAAACTGTTTTTT. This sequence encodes CASSSPGQGGEKLFF. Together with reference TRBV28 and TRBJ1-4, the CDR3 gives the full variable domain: DVKVTQSSRYLVKRTGEKVFLECVQDMDHENMFWYRQDPGLGLRLIYFSYDVKMKEKGDIPEGYSVSREKKERFSLILESASTNQTSMYLCASSSPGQGGEKLFFGSGTQLSVL.

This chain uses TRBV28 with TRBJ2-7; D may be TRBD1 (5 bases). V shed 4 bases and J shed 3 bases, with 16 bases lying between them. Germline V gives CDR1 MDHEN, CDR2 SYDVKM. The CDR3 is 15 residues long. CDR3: CASSYVPTGRYEQYF. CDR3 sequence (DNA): TGTGCCAGCAGTTACGTCCCTACAGGTCGCTACGAGCAGTACTTC.

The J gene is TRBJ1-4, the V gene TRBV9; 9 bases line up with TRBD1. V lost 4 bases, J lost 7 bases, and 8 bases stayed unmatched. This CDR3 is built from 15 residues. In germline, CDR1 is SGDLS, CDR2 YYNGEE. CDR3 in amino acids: CASSRGDRGSEKLFF. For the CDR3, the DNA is TGTGCCAGCAGCCGCGGCGACAGGGGGAGTGAAAAACTGTTTTTT.

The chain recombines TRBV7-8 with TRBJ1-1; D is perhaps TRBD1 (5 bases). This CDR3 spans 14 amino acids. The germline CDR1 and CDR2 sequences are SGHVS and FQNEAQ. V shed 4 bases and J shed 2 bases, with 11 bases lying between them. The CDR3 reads CASSSWGGNTEAFF. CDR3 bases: TGTGCCAGCAGCTCGTGGGGGGGTAACACTGAAGCTTTCTTT.